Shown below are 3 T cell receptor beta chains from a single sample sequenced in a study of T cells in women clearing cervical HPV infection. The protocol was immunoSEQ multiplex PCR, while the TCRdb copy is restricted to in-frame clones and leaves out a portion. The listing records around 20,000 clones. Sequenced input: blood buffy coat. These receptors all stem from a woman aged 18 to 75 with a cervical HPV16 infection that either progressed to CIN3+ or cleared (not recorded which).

CDR3 DNA (partial): TGTGCCAGCACCCTGGGCCTAGCAACCGGGGAG. Protein product: CASTLGLATGE. The CDR3 in full is CASTLGLATGELFF. The chain recombines TRBV5-6 with TRBJ2-2; a weak D match, TRBD2 (5 bases). Read data end 3 residues before the CDR3 end; the end is taken from the germline J gene. Germline values: CDR1 SGHDT, CDR2 YYEEEE. The CDR3 length is 14 residues. V shed 6 bases and J shed 5 bases, with 14 bases lying between them.

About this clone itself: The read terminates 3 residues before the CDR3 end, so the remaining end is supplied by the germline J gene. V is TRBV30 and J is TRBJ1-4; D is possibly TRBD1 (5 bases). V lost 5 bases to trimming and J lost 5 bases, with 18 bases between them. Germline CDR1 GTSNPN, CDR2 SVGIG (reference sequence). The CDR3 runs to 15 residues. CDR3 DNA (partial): TGTGCCTGGTTCCGGATGGACACAGAAAATGAAAAA. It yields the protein CAWFRMDTENEK. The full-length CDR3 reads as CAWFRMDTENEKLFF. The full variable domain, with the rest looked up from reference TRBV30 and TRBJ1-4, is SQTIHQWPATLVQPVGSPLSLECTVEGTSNPNLYWYRQAAGRGLQLLFYSVGIGQISSEVPQNLSASRPQDRQFILSSKKLLLSDSGFYLCAWFRMDTENEKLFFGSGTQLSVL.

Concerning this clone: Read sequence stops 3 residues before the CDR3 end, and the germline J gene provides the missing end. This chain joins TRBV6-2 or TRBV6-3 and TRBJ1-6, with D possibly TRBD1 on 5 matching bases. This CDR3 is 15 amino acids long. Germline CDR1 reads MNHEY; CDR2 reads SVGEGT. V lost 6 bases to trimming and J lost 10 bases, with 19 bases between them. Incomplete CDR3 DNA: TGTGCCAGCAGAAAACCATCGAGACAGAACTCACCC. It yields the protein CASRKPSRQNSP. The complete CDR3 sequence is CASRKPSRQNSPLHF.